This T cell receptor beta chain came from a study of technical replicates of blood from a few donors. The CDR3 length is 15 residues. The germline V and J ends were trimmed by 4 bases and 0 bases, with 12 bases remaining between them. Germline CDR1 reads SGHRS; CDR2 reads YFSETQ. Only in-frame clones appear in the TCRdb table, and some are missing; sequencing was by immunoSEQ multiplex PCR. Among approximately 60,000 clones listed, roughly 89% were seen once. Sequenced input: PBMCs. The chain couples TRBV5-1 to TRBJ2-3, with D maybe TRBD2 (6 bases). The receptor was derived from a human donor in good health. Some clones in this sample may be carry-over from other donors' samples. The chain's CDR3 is CASSEDTSSTDTQYF. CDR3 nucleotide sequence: TGCGCCAGCAGCGAGGACACTAGCAGCACAGATACGCAGTATTTT.